This T cell receptor (beta chain) was captured in a study of vaccination effects on CD4 cells after COVID-19. The CDR3 is made up of 13 amino acids. Unmatched junction bases numbered 13, after V lost 10 bases and J lost 7 bases. CDR1 and CDR2 from the germline V gene are MDHEN and SYDVKM. Some clones are missing from TCRdb's copy, which holds only in-frame ones; the method was immunoSEQ multiplex PCR. The table has 55,000 to 90,000 clones, around 70% seen once; the top ten hold around 4.6%. Pools of viral peptides were used by the ViraFEST assay to expand antigen-specific CD4+ T cells ahead of sequencing. Scientists isolated CD4+ T cells after a roughly 10-day culture period ended. PCR-confirmed SARS-CoV-2 infection occurred in the person between March and December 2020. Remarks on this clone: As yet, its antigen is unknown.

Here the sequenced sample was CD4+ T cells from PBMCs cultured with HIV peptides, taken before COVID-19 vaccination. Regarding subset: HIV-1 Nef peptide pool negative control/reference culture. This TCR derives from a human donor who had a prior SARS-CoV-2 infection. This rearrangement joins TRBV28 to TRBJ2-7, with 7 bases that match TRBD2. The CDR3 loop reads CAILREGLEEQYF. In DNA form, the CDR3 reads TGTGCCATCCTAAGGGAGGGGCTTGAGGAGCAGTACTTC.